The entry below describes one T cell receptor beta chain. Per the germline V gene, CDR1 is KGHSH and CDR2 is LQKENI. The CDR3 covers 15 residues. Trimming stripped 2 bases from V and 7 bases from J, with 14 bases between. The data were taken from a study of T cell responses to AZD1222 COVID-19 vaccine. TCRdb's table, derived via immunoSEQ multiplex PCR, lists solely in-frame clones and lacks some. The sample includes approximately 110,000 clones, approximately 88% seen only once; the top ten take about 4.3%. This material consisted of peripheral blood, taken on day 0 of AZD1222 vaccination. The receptor was isolated from an adult in good health. The chain employs TRBV18 and TRBJ2-2, with a possible D match to TRBD1 (6 bases). CDR3 loop: CASSPTTGPGGELFF. The CDR3 bases are TGTGCCAGCTCACCAACGACAGGCCCGGGCGGGGAGCTGTTTTTT.